This T cell receptor (beta chain) was recovered during a study of control samples from healthy donors and cancer patients (TCRdb year 2020). The library was generated by the immunoSEQ multiplex PCR assay. TCRdb's version of the immuneACCESS table is confined to in-frame rearrangements and falls short of the full clone set. An unresolved V gene accounts for under half of the shortfall where checked; the remainder is of unknown origin. The sample profile shows 48,000 or so clones; nearly 95% of them were found once. The leading ten clones occupy around 24% of the sample. On this clone itself: The antigen it recognizes is unknown. Nothing much larger sits one base from this clone, and base qualities are not available.

Reading from cysteine to phenylalanine, the CDR3 counts 15 amino acids. The entry retains the CDR3 DNA only, 45 bases that are in frame from base 1. CDR1 and CDR2 are read off the germline V gene as KGHDR and SFDVKD. V is pared back by 3 bases and J by 0 bases, with 8 bases lying between the germline termini. The sample was PBMCs. The chain links TRBV24-1 with TRBJ1-3; no D gene call is confident. The TCR was taken from a woman aged 45-59 years with head and neck cancer. For the CDR3, the sequence is CATSDIRGSGNTIYF. The nucleotides are TGTGCCACCAGTGATATTCGGGGCTCTGGAAACACCATATATTTT.